This T cell receptor (beta chain) appears in the sequencing data of a study of T cell repertoires in cytomegalovirus infection. About the research overall: CMV infection and matching HLA type were both indicated by public TCR beta signatures. Study observations and caveats: HLA-C-restricted CMV clonotypes gave the most frequent clonotype in two of eight donors. Of the TCR beta families, the public ones yielded a cumulative frequency that identified carriers of CMV plus the relevant HLA.

CDR3 length: 15 amino acids. V lost 5 bases, J lost 5 bases, and 12 bases stayed unmatched. CDR1 and CDR2 from the germline V gene are SGHTA and FQGNSA. TCRdb processed the reads anew with MiXCR; each CDR3 protein has one entry. Here the sample spans 500,000 or so distinct CDR3 sequences, 16% being singletons. This clonotype appeared many times. The antigen remains undetermined. Input material: CD8+ T cells from PBMCs. The sequence came from a human donor in good health (CMV status not recorded). Some clones in this sample may be carry-over from other donors' samples. J is TRBJ2-7 and V is TRBV7-2, with 7 bases identical to TRBD2. The DNA of the CDR3 is TGTGCCAGCAGCGTGAAGGGGCGGGAGTCAGACGAGCAGTACTTC. Amino acids: CASSVKGRESDEQYF.